This T cell receptor beta chain is drawn from a study of T cell changes during pregnancy in multiple sclerosis. Produced via immunoSEQ multiplex PCR; TCRdb's table is partial and in-frame only. The table records about 40,000 clones, about 91% of them present only once. V lost 8 bases and J lost 1, with 14 bases in between. Germline CDR1 and CDR2: ENHRY and SYGVKD. The CDR3 spans 14 residues. This TCR came from a female donor in good health, enrolled as a control in a pregnancy study. The chain has TRBV10-3 and TRBJ1-1; tentatively, D is TRBD1 (6 bases). Material: CD4+ T cells from peripheral blood mononuclear cells, obtained in the third trimester of pregnancy. The CDR3 reads CAIRTRTENTEAFF. The CDR3, as DNA: TGTGCCATCCGTACGAGGACAGAGAACACTGAAGCTTTCTTT.